This T cell receptor beta chain comes out of a study of T cells in Graves' hyperthyroidism and ophthalmopathy. Study-level points and caveats: Blood also carried most thyroid clonotypes expanded above 0.001. Progression to ophthalmopathy was predicted a median of approximately seven months early.

Amplification of TCR beta CDR3 regions was performed using RNA transcripts as template. HTBI primers were the set used in a first-round RT-PCR of the TCR CDR3. TCRdb reanalysed the multiplex PCR reads using MiXCR and keeps one entry per CDR3 protein. The sample consists of around 450,000 distinct CDR3 sequences, 15% to 19% of them appearing once. Those patients with uncontrolled infection, other autoimmune disease, pregnancy or lactation were excluded. Fresh peripheral blood, 9.5 to 10 ml of it, supplied the PBMCs. On this clonotype: Antigen specificity is unknown.

V dropped 4 bases and J dropped 2; count of bases not matched to a gene: 9. Germline CDR1 and CDR2: SGDLS and YYNGEE. There are 16 residues in the CDR3. The sample was blood. The origin of this receptor is a woman under 30 with Graves' hyperthyroidism. J is TRBJ2-1 and V is TRBV9, with 7 positions matching TRBD1. The CDR3 nucleotides read TGTGCCAGCAGCCCCCCCACAGGGGCCACCTACAATGAGCAGTTCTTC. Amino acid sequence: CASSPPTGATYNEQFF.